The 26 T cell receptor beta chains below all came from one sample that was sequenced in a study of shared clonotypes between healthy human individuals. Generated by immunoSEQ multiplex PCR, the TCRdb table keeps only in-frame clones and is missing some. The table has 470,000 or so clones, approximately 81% seen once. Sequences were obtained from PBMCs. These receptors originate from a woman between 35 and 50 years old in good health. Some clones in this sample may be carry-over from other donors' samples.

The chain couples TRBV9 to TRBJ1-4; no definite D call. The CDR3 consists of 15 residues. Trimming left V 4 bases short and J 7 bases short, with 17 bases between. The V gene's germline CDR1 is SGDLS and CDR2 YYNGEE. This CDR3 is CASSRDVSLGEKLFF. The CDR3 DNA follows: TGTGCCAGCAGCAGGGATGTTTCGCTGGGTGAAAAACTGTTTTTT.

The CDR3 here is CASSFSEGGEQFF. In DNA, the CDR3 is TGTGCCAGCAGCTTTTCAGAGGGTGGTGAGCAGTTCTTC. V usage is TRBV7-2 and J usage is TRBJ2-1; possible D gene TRBD2, 5 bases. Trimming took off 3 bases at V and 9 bases at J, with 12 bases between the two ends. The CDR3 totals 13 residues. Germline lookup yields CDR1 SGHTA and CDR2 FQGNSA.

This sequence joins TRBV6-5 and TRBJ2-7; D might be TRBD1 or TRBD2, each matching 5 bases. This CDR3 region has 13 residues. Germline CDR1 is MNHEY and CDR2 is SVGAGI. The V and J ends lost 5 bases and 2 bases respectively, with 10 bases between them. CDR3 sequence: CASSRGPTYEQYF. The CDR3 nucleotides read TGTGCCAGCAGTCGGGGACCCACCTACGAGCAGTACTTC.

About this clone itself: One base separates it from a far larger clone, so it is likely a read error. V is TRBV6-1 and J is TRBJ1-5; D is unresolved. The CDR3 spans 13 residues. Germline lookup yields CDR1 MNHNS and CDR2 SASEGT. V gave up 2 bases and J gave up 9 bases, with 11 bases separating them. The CDR3 DNA follows: TGTGCCAGCAGTGAAAGGTCAGTACGGCCCCAGCATTTT. It codes for CASSERSVRPQHF.

The rearrangement uses TRBV7-9 and TRBJ1-1; D is unclear. This CDR3 is 14 amino acids long. The V end lost 1 base, the J end lost 3 bases, and 9 bases lay between the germline ends. Germline V gene data show CDR1 as SEHNR and CDR2 as FQNEAQ (reference sequence). CDR3 nucleotide sequence: TGTGCCAGCAGCTTAGAGCTCGCTTACACTGAAGCTTTCTTT. Translating gives CASSLELAYTEAFF.

Regarding this clone: A much more abundant neighbour one base away suggests this may be a read error. This chain links TRBV27 with TRBJ1-4; 11 positions agree with TRBD1. The CDR3 spans 13 residues. The junction had 6 bases not matched to a gene; V was cut back by 6 bases and J by 12 bases. The germline gives CDR1 MNHEY, CDR2 SMNVEV (reference sequence). The CDR3 loop reads CASSGQGAEELFF. CDR3 nucleotide sequence: TGTGCCAGCAGCGGACAGGGGGCAGAAGAACTGTTTTTT.

The genes are TRBV7-2 and TRBJ2-2; D is unclear. The CDR3 consists of 14 residues. Germline CDR1 SGHTA, CDR2 FQGNSA. The V gene lost 5 bases and the J gene lost 1 base, with 8 bases spanning the gap. The CDR3 bases are TGTGCCAGCAGCCTCCTGGTGAACACCGGGGAGCTGTTTTTT. Its translation is CASSLLVNTGELFF.

The table lists this clone with a few counts. The chain uses TRBV7-2 and TRBJ2-7; 9 positions agree with TRBD2. The CDR3 is 15 amino acids. The V gene's germline CDR1 is SGHTA and CDR2 FQGNSA. The V and J ends lost 1 base and 7 bases, in that order; junction bases with no gene match: 8. The DNA for the CDR3 is TGTGCCAGCAGCTTAGGTGCTAGCGGGGCTCGGGAGCAGTACTTC. It encodes CASSLGASGAREQYF.

In its sample, this clone was seen a few times. The J gene is TRBJ1-1, the V gene TRBV30, with D possibly being TRBD1 (6 bases). The germline V gene has CDR1 GTSNPN and CDR2 SVGIG (reference sequence). The CDR3 totals 11 residues. Trimming took off 7 bases at V and 8 bases at J, with 14 bases between the two ends. The CDR3 protein is CAYHREGEAFF. The CDR3 region has the DNA TGTGCCTACCACAGGGAGGGGGAAGCTTTCTTT.

V and J are TRBV28 and TRBJ2-7; 8 bases line up with TRBD1. Germline V CDR1 and CDR2: MDHEN, SYDVKM. Trimming at V came to 5 bases and at J to 3 bases, leaving 9 bases not matched to a gene. The CDR3 consists of 15 residues. CDR3 loop: CASSLTRQGHYEQYF. CDR3 sequence (DNA): TGTGCCAGCAGTCTCACGCGACAGGGGCACTACGAGCAGTACTTC.

Remarks on this clone: A read error likely explains this, since a far larger clone differs by one base. Different DNA sequences within this sample yield the same CDR3. V usage is TRBV2 and J usage is TRBJ1-1; D gene unclear. CDR1 and CDR2 (germline): SNHLY, FYNNEI. This CDR3 has 13 amino acids. V shed 5 bases and J shed 4 bases, with 11 bases lying between them. CDR3 sequence: CASSPGDGTEAFF. The CDR3 bases are TGTGCCAGCAGTCCAGGTGATGGCACTGAAGCTTTCTTT.

V usage is TRBV30 and J usage is TRBJ2-1; 9 nucleotides line up with TRBD1. The CDR3 is made up of 15 amino acids. Germline CDR1 and CDR2: GTSNPN and SVGIG (reference sequence). Trimming at V came to 3 bases and at J to 9 bases, leaving 12 bases not matched to a gene. The CDR3 reads CAWRLGDRESGEQFF. The CDR3 DNA is TGTGCCTGGAGGCTAGGGGACAGGGAAAGCGGTGAGCAGTTCTTC. Based on the CDR3 plus reference TRBV30 and TRBJ2-1, the full variable domain is SQTIHQWPATLVQPVGSPLSLECTVEGTSNPNLYWYRQAAGRGLQLLFYSVGIGQISSEVPQNLSASRPQDRQFILSSKKLLLSDSGFYLCAWRLGDRESGEQFFGPGTRLTVL.

This chain uses TRBV5-1 with TRBJ1-1; the D gene is possibly TRBD1 (5 bases). Germline lookup yields CDR1 SGHRS and CDR2 YFSETQ. V lost 0 bases, J lost 3 bases, and 9 bases lay in between. The length of the CDR3 is 14 residues. CDR3 sequence (DNA): TGCGCCAGCAGCTTGGGGGGCGACGACACTGAAGCTTTCTTT. Protein sequence: CASSLGGDDTEAFF. Supplemented by reference TRBV5-1 and TRBJ1-1, the full variable domain reads KAGVTQTPRYLIKTRGQQVTLSCSPISGHRSVSWYQQTPGQGLQFLFEYFSETQRNKGNFPGRFSGRQFSNSRSEMNVSTLELGDSALYLCASSLGGDDTEAFFGQGTRLTVV.

The gene calls are TRBV6-1 and TRBJ2-5, with TRBD2 as a possible D gene (5 bases). This CDR3 has 12 amino acids. V was pared by 4 bases and J by 9 bases, with 12 bases between. Looked up from germline, CDR1 is MNHNS and CDR2 is SASEGT. In nucleotides, the CDR3 is TGTGCCAGCAGTGTGGCACTAGGTCCCCAGTACTTC. It specifies CASSVALGPQYF.

The chain is built from TRBV25-1 and TRBJ2-1; D ambiguous. This CDR3 region has 13 residues. V was clipped by 5 bases and J by 4 bases, with 9 bases between them. From germline, CDR1 is MGHDK and CDR2 SYGVNS. The DNA for the CDR3 is TGTGCCAGCAGTCCCCTCGGGTACAATGAGCAGTTCTTC. Its translation is CASSPLGYNEQFF.

The rearrangement joins TRBV27 to TRBJ2-1; D is uncertain. V lost 6 bases and J 5 bases, leaving 17 bases between the germline ends. There are 15 residues in the CDR3. From germline, CDR1 is MNHEY and CDR2 SMNVEV (reference sequence). CDR3 in DNA: TGTGCCAGCAGAGAAACCGGGCCCCACCACAATGAGCAGTTCTTC. Its protein product is CASRETGPHHNEQFF.

V and J are TRBV4-3 and TRBJ2-1, with TRBD2 identical over 9 bases. Trimming removed 5 bases from V and 2 bases from J; junction bases left unmatched: 4. Germline CDR1 is LGHNA and CDR2 is YSLEER. The CDR3 loop spans 15 amino acids. The CDR3 bases are TGCGCCAGCAGCACCGCGGGAGGGGCCTACAATGAGCAGTTCTTC. It specifies CASSTAGGAYNEQFF.

This clone was detected only once. V usage is TRBV29-1 and J usage is TRBJ2-7; TRBD2 is a possible D gene (6 bases). The CDR3 is 12 amino acids. The germline V gene has CDR1 SQVTM and CDR2 ANQGSEA. V was trimmed by 5 bases and J by 6 bases, leaving 14 bases between them. CDR3 coding DNA: TGCAGCGTTTGGGACTCCTGGGGCGAGCAGTACTTC. Translated: CSVWDSWGEQYF.

The chain combines TRBV7-9 with TRBJ1-1, with 10 bases lining up with TRBD1. The germline V gene encodes CDR1 SEHNR and CDR2 FQNEAQ (reference sequence). V dropped 4 bases and J dropped 0; count of bases not matched to a gene: 8. This CDR3 spans 17 amino acids. The CDR3 spells CASSYGTGDIMNTEAFF. The CDR3 nucleotides are TGTGCCAGCAGCTACGGGACAGGGGATATAATGAACACTGAAGCTTTCTTT.

V usage is TRBV7-9 and J usage is TRBJ2-1; the match to TRBD2 covers 11 bases. Germline V lookup: CDR1 SEHNR, CDR2 FQNEAQ (reference sequence). CDR3 size: 16 residues. V gave up 5 bases and J gave up 7 bases; unmatched junction bases: 10. CDR3 in amino acids: CASSLSLAGAGNEQFF. DNA for the CDR3: TGTGCCAGCAGCCTGTCACTAGCGGGAGCCGGGAATGAGCAGTTCTTC.

The chain is built from TRBV28 and TRBJ1-5, with unresolved D. V lost 7 bases to trimming and J lost 5 bases, with 9 bases between them. The CDR3 is 12 residues long. Looked up from germline, CDR1 is MDHEN and CDR2 is SYDVKM. The CDR3 here is CASKEVDQPQHF. The CDR3 DNA sequence: TGTGCCAGCAAAGAAGTTGATCAGCCCCAGCATTTT.

This clone was seen only a few times. Other DNA variants within this sample encode the same CDR3. The chain combines TRBV18 with TRBJ2-3; D is ambiguous. Germline V gives CDR1 KGHSH, CDR2 LQKENI. CDR3 length: 13 amino acids. V was clipped by 3 bases and J by 1 base, with 5 bases between them. The CDR3 is CASSPPGTDTQYF. The DNA of the CDR3 is TGTGCCAGCTCACCCCCCGGCACAGATACGCAGTATTTT.

The chain joins TRBV5-4 to TRBJ2-1; the match to TRBD2 covers 11 bases. The CDR3 extends over 18 amino acids. J was trimmed by 1 base and V by 5 bases; bases with no gene match: 11. CDR1 and CDR2 (germline): SGHNT, YYREEE (reference sequence). The CDR3 DNA sequence: TGTGCCAGCAGACGTAGCGGGAGGGATTACTATTCCTACAATGAGCAGTTCTTC. Translated: CASRRSGRDYYSYNEQFF.

CDR3 amino acids: CASSLLDGIYEQYF. CDR3 sequence (DNA): TGTGCCAGCAGCTTACTAGATGGGATCTACGAGCAGTACTTC. The rearrangement joins TRBV7-2 to TRBJ2-7; D unclear. Germline CDR1 SGHTA, CDR2 FQGNSA. V was shortened by 2 bases and J by 3 bases, with 11 bases between the two germline ends. This CDR3 is built from 14 residues.

This clone was recorded once. This chain joins TRBV9 and TRBJ2-7; 14 bases match TRBD2. Per germline, CDR1 SGDLS and CDR2 YYNGEE. The CDR3 consists of 16 residues. V lost 2 bases to trimming and J lost 6 bases; unmatched junction nucleotides: 7. As DNA, the CDR3 is TGTGCCAGCAGCGTCGGGACTAGCGGGAGTGTAGGCGAGCAGTACTTC. This gives the protein CASSVGTSGSVGEQYF.

The rearrangement uses TRBV6-5 and TRBJ2-7; weak D call: TRBD2 (6 bases). V dropped 0 bases and J dropped 7 bases, with 19 bases sitting between them. Germline CDR1 reads MNHEY; CDR2 reads SVGAGI. The CDR3 length is 16 residues. The DNA of the CDR3 is TGTGCCAGCAGTTACTCTGGGGCGGGACCAGGACGGGAGCAGTACTTC. Translation: CASSYSGAGPGREQYF.